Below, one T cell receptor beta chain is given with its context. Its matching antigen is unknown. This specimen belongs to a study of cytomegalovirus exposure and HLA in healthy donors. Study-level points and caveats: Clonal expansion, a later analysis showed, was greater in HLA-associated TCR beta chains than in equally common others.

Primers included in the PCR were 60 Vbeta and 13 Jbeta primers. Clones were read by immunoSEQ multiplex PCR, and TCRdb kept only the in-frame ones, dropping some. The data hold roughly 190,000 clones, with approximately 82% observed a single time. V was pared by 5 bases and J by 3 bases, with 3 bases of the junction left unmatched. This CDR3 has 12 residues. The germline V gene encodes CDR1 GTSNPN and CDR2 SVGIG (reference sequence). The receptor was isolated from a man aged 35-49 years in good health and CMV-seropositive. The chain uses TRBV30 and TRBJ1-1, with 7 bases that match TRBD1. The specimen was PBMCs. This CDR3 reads CAWDRVDTEAFF. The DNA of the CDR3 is TGTGCCTGGGACAGGGTGGACACTGAAGCTTTCTTT.